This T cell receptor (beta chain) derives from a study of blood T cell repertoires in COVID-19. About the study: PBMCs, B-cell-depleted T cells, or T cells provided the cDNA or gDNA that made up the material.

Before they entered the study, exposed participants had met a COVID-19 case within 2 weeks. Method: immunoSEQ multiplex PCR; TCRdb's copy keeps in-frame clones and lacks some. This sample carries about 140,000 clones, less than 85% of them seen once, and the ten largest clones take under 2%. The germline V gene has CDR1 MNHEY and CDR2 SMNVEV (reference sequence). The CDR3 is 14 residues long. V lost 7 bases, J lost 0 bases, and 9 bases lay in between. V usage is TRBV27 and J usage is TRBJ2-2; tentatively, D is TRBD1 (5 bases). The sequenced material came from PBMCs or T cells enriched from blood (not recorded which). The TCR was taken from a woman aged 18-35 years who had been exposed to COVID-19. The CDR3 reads CASIGRANTGELFF. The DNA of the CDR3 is TGTGCCAGCATAGGCAGGGCGAACACCGGGGAGCTGTTTTTT.